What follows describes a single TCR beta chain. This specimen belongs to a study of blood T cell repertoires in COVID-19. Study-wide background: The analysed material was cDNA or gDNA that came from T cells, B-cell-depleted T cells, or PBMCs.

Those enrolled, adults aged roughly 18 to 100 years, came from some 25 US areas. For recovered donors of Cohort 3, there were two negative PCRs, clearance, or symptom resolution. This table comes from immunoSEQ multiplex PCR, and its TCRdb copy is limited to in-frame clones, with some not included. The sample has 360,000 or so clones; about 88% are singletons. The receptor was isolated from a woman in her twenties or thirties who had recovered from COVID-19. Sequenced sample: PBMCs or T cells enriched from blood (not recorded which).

CDR3 bases: TGTGCCAGCAGCTTATTCCACGGTTCTGGAAACACCATATATTTT. It is translated as CASSLFHGSGNTIYF. The chain links TRBV7-3 to TRBJ1-3; D call uncertain. Germline CDR1 and CDR2: SGHTA and FQGTGA. The CDR3 loop spans 15 amino acids. Trimming shortened V by 2 bases and J by 1 base, and 9 bases separated the two germline ends.